The clone carrying this T cell receptor (beta chain) was found a few times. What it binds is not known. Deletions cut 1 base from V and 5 bases from J, with 9 bases between. Germline loops: CDR1 DFQATT, CDR2 SNEGSKA (reference sequence). The CDR3 contains 13 residues. The data were taken from a study of early T cells in non-severe SARS-CoV-2 infection. Looking at the study overall: The sequenced material was bulk RNA from unsorted whole blood, and its chains were unpaired. General observations from the study: Matching results from VDJdb favored anti-spike CD8 responses, leaving private and CD4 specificities undetected.

The TCR library protocol was used to attach unique molecular identifiers. These identifiers were attached to individual cDNA molecules. TCRdb called the 5' RACE reads again in MiXCR, with one record for every CDR3 protein. The repertoire holds about 64,000 distinct CDR3 sequences, with roughly 18% as singletons. The sequence derives from an adult who was a healthcare worker with PCR-confirmed SARS-CoV-2 infection or an uninfected control (not recorded which). Source: whole blood, taken at baseline. V gene TRBV20-1 combines with J gene TRBJ1-5; D gene uncertain. This CDR3 reads CSARGAVDQPQHF. Here the CDR3 DNA reads TGCAGTGCTAGAGGGGCAGTAGATCAGCCCCAGCATTTT.